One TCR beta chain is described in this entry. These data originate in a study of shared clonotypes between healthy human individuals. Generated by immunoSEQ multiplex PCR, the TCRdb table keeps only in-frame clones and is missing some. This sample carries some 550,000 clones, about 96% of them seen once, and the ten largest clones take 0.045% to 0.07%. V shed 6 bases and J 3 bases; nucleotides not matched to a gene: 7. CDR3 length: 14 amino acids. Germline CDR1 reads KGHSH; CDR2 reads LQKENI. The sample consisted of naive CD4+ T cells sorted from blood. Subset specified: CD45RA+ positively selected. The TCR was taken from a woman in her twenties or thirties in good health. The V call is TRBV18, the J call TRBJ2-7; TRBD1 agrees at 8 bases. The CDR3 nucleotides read TGTGCCAGCTCGCCGGGACAGGCCAACTACGAGCAGTACTTC. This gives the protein CASSPGQANYEQYF.